Following are 8 T cell receptor beta chains from one sample sequenced in a study of T cell responses to AZD1222 COVID-19 vaccine. Generated by immunoSEQ multiplex PCR, the TCRdb table keeps only in-frame clones and is missing some. The table has around 70,000 clones, 70% to 90% seen once; the top ten hold around 1.3%. The sequences come from peripheral blood, collected 28 days after the second AZD1222 dose. The source of these receptors is an adult who received the AZD1222 COVID-19 vaccine.

The rearrangement joins TRBV5-1 to TRBJ1-1; 9 bases are shared with TRBD1. V was clipped by 7 bases and J by 2 bases; unmatched bases: 6. CDR3 length: 14 residues. Germline V gene lookup returns CDR1 SGHRS and CDR2 YFSETQ. CDR3 sequence (DNA): TGCGCCAGCGCTCCGGGACAGGGAAACACTGAAGCTTTCTTT. Translated: CASAPGQGNTEAFF.

Comments on this clone: One end of the junction varies from germline; a read error may be responsible. CDR3 amino acids: CASSQKIQGLF. Written as DNA, the CDR3 is TGTGCCAGCAGCCAGAAGATACAAGGGCTCTTC. The rearrangement uses TRBV5-8 and TRBJ1-2, with D uncertain. Germline assignment: CDR1 SGHTS and CDR2 YDEGEE. The CDR3 extends over 11 amino acids.

The chain has TRBV5-1 and TRBJ2-3, with 12 bases lining up with TRBD2. Germline CDR1 SGHRS, CDR2 YFSETQ. This CDR3 region has 15 residues. Trimming at V came to 7 bases and at J to 4 bases, leaving 7 bases not matched to a gene. This CDR3 is CASRRGLAGPDTQYF. In DNA form, the CDR3 reads TGCGCCAGCCGAAGAGGACTAGCGGGGCCAGATACGCAGTATTTT.

This rearrangement joins TRBV12-3 or TRBV12-4 to TRBJ2-7; 8 positions match TRBD2. The length of the CDR3 is 13 residues. V shed 3 bases, J shed 7 bases, and the junction held 5 bases outside the gene matches. The CDR3 DNA follows: TGTGCCAGCAGTTTGGGACTAGAGAGGGAGCAGTACTTC. Amino acids: CASSLGLEREQYF.

The V call is TRBV4-2, the J call TRBJ2-7, with D maybe TRBD2 (6 bases). The germline gives CDR1 LGHNA, CDR2 YNFKEQ. This CDR3 has 16 amino acids. Trimming took 4 bases from V and 4 from J, leaving 20 bases between them. CDR3 residues: CASSPSWEVGTYEQYF. DNA of the CDR3: TGTGCCAGCAGCCCGTCTTGGGAGGTGGGAACATACGAGCAGTACTTC.

The chain joins TRBV7-9 to TRBJ1-1, with D hard to call. CDR1 is SEHNR, CDR2 FQNEAQ, per germline (reference sequence). V gave up 1 base and J gave up 4 bases, with 13 bases separating them. There are 15 residues in the CDR3. This CDR3 is CASSLGEEKPTEAFF. The DNA for the CDR3 is TGTGCCAGCAGCTTAGGGGAAGAGAAGCCCACTGAAGCTTTCTTT.

The chain couples TRBV18 to TRBJ2-1; D unclear. Germline CDR1 is KGHSH and CDR2 is LQKENI. The length of the CDR3 is 13 residues. V gave up 3 bases and J gave up 10 bases, with 13 bases separating them. The chain's CDR3 is CASSPRERVEQFF. CDR3 DNA sequence: TGTGCCAGCTCACCTAGGGAACGGGTCGAGCAGTTCTTC.

The rearrangement joins TRBV30 to TRBJ2-7; D is perhaps TRBD1 or TRBD2 (5 bases each). Germline-derived CDR1 and CDR2 are GTSNPN and SVGIG (reference sequence). The length of the CDR3 is 13 residues. Trimming cost V 3 bases and J 6 bases, with 15 bases left between them. CDR3 in amino acids: CAWRGDGWGEQYF. The DNA for the CDR3 is TGTGCCTGGAGAGGGGACGGGTGGGGCGAGCAGTACTTC.